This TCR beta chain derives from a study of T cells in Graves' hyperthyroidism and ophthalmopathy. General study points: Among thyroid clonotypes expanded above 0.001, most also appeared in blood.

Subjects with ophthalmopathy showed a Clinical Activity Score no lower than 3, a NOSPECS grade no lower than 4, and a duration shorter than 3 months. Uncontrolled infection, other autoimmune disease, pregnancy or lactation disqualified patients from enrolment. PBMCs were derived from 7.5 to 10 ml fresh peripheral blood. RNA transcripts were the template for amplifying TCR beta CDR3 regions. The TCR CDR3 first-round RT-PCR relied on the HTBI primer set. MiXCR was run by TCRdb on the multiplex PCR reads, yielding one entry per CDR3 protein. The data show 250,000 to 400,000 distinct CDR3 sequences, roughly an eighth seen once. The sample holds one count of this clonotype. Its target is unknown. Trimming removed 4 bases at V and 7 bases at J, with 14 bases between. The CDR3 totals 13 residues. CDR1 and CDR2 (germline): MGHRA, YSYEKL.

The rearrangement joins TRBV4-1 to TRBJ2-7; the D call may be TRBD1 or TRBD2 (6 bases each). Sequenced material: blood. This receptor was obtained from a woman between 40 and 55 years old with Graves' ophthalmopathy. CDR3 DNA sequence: TGCGCCAGCAGCCCCCCGGGGGCACGGGAGCAGTACTTC. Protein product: CASSPPGAREQYF.